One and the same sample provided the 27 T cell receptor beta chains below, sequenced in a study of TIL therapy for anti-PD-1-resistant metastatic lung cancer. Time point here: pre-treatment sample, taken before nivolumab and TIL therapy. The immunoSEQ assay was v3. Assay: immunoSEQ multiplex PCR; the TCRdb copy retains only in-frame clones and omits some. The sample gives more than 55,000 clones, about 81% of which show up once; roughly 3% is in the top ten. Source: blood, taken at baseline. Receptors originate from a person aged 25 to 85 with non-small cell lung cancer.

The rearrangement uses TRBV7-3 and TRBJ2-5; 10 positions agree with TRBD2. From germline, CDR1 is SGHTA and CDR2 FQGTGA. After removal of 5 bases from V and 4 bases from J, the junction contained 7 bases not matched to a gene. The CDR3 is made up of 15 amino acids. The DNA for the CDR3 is TGTGCCAGCAGCCTTTTAGCGGGGGGATCAGAGACCCAGTACTTC. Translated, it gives CASSLLAGGSETQYF.

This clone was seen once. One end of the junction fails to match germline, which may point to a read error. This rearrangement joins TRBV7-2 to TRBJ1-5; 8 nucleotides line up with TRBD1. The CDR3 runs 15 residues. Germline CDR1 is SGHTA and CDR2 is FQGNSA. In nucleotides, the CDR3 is TGTGCCAGCAGCTTAAGACAGGGGAGCAGTCAGCCCCAGCATTTT. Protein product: CASSLRQGSSQPQHF.

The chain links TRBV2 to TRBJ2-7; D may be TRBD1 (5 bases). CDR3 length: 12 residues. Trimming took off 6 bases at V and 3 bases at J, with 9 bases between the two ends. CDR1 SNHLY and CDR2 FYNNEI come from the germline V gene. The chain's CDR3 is CASSKDSYEQYF. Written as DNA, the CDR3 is TGTGCCAGCAGCAAAGACAGCTACGAGCAGTACTTC. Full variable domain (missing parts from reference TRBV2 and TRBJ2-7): EPEVTQTPSHQVTQMGQEVILRCVPISNHLYFYWYRQILGQKVEFLVSFYNNEISEKSEIFDDQFSVERPDGSNFTLKIRSTKLEDSAMYFCASSKDSYEQYFGPGTRLTVT.

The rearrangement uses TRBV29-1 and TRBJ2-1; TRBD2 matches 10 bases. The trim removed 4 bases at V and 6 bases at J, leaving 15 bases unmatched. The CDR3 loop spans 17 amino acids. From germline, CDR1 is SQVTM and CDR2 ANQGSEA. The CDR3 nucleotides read TGCAGCGTTGCTAGGCTAGCGGGAGAGGAAAAGGGCAATGAGCAGTTCTTC. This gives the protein CSVARLAGEEKGNEQFF.

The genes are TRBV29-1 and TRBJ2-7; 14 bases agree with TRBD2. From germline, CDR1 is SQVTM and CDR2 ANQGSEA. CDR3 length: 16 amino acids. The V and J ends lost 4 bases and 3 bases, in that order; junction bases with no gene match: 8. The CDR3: CSVATSGGASLYEQYF. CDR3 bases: TGCAGCGTTGCGACTAGCGGGGGGGCCAGTCTCTACGAGCAGTACTTC.

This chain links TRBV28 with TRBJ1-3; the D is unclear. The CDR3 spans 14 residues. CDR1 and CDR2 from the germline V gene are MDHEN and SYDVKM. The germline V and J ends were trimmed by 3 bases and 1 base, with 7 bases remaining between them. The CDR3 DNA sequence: TGTGCCAGCAGTTTCTCTGGGTCTGGAAACACCATATATTTT. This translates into CASSFSGSGNTIYF.

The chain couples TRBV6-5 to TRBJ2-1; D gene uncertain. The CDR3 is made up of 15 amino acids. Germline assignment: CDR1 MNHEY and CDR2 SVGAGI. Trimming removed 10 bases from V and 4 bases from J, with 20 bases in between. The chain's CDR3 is CATPQIDSPYNEQFF. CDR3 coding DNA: TGTGCCACCCCTCAAATTGACTCACCATACAATGAGCAGTTCTTC.

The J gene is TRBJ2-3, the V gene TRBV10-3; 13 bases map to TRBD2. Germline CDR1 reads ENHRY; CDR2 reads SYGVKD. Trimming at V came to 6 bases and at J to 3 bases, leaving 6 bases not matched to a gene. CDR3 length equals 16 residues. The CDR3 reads CAISAGTSGVTDTQYF. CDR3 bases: TGTGCCATCAGCGCCGGGACTAGCGGGGTGACAGATACGCAGTATTTT.

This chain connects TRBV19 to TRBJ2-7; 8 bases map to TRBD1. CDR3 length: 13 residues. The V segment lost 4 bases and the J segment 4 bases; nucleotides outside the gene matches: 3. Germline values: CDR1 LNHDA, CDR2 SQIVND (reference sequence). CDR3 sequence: CASSRQGNYEQYF. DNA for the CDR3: TGTGCCAGTAGTAGACAGGGGAATTACGAGCAGTACTTC. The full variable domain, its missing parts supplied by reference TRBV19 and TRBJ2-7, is DGGITQSPKYLFRKEGQNVTLSCEQNLNHDAMYWYRQDPGQGLRLIYYSQIVNDFQKGDIAEGYSVSREKKESFPLTVTSAQKNPTAFYLCASSRQGNYEQYFGPGTRLTVT.

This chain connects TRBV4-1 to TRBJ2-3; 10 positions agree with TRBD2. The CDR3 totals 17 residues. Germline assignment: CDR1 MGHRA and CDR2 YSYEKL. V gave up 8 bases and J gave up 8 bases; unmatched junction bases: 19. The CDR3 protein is CASAATIAGGGILTQYF. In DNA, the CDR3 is TGCGCCAGCGCTGCAACTATAGCGGGGGGCGGTATCCTTACGCAGTATTTT.

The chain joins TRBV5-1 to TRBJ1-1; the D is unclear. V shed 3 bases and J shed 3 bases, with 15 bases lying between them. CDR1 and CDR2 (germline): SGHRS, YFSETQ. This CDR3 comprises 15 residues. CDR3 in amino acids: CASSSSGGWDTEAFF. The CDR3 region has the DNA TGCGCCAGCAGCTCCTCGGGAGGGTGGGACACTGAAGCTTTCTTT. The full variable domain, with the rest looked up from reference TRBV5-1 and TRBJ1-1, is KAGVTQTPRYLIKTRGQQVTLSCSPISGHRSVSWYQQTPGQGLQFLFEYFSETQRNKGNFPGRFSGRQFSNSRSEMNVSTLELGDSALYLCASSSSGGWDTEAFFGQGTRLTVV.

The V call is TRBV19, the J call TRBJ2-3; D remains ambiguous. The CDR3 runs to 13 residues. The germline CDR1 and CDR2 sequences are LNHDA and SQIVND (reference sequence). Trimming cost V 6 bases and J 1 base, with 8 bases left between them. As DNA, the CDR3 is TGTGCCAGTAGCCAAGTCCGCACAGATACGCAGTATTTT. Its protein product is CASSQVRTDTQYF.

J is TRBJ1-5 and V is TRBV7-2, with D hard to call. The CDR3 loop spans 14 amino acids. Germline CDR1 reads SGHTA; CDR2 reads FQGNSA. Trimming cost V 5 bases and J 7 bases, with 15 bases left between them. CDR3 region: CASSRGGVRQPQHF. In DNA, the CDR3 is TGTGCCAGCAGCCGTGGCGGGGTGCGGCAGCCCCAGCATTTT.

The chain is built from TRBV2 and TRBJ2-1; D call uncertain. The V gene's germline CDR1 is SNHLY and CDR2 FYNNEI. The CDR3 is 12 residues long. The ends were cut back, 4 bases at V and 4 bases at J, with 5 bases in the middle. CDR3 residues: CASSGRYNEQFF. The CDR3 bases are TGTGCCAGCAGTGGCAGGTACAATGAGCAGTTCTTC.

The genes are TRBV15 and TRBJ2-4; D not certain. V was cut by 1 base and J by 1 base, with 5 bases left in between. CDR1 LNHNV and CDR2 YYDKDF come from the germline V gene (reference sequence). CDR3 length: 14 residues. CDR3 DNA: TGTGCCACCAGCAGAGTGGATGCCAAAAACATTCAGTACTTC. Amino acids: CATSRVDAKNIQYF.

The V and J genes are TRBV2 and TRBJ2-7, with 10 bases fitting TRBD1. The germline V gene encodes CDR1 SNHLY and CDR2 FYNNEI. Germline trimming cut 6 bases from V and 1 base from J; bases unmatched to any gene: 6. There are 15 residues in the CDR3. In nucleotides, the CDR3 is TGTGCCAGCAGGACCCGGACAGGGGGGTCCTACGAGCAGTACTTC. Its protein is CASRTRTGGSYEQYF.

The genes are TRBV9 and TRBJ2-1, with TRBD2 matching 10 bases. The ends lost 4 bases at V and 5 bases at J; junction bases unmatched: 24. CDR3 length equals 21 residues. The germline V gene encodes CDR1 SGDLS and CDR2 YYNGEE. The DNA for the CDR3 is TGTGCCAGCAGCACCCCCTGGGGGCGGACTAGCGAGCGGGGGGGGCACAATGAGCAGTTCTTC. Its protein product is CASSTPWGRTSERGGHNEQFF.

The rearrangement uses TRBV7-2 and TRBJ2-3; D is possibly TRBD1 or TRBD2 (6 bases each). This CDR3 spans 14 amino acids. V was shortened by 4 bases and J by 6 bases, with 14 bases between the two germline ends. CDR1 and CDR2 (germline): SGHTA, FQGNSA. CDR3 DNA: TGTGCCAGCAGCTGGGGGGCCGAGGGGGATACGCAGTATTTT. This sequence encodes CASSWGAEGDTQYF.

The CDR3 DNA is TGTGCCAGCAGCGGAGCGGACGGGCTCTATGGTGGCTACACCTTC. Amino acids: CASSGADGLYGGYTF. The genes are TRBV9 and TRBJ1-2; no clear D gene. CDR1 and CDR2 from the germline V gene are SGDLS and YYNGEE. Trimming left V 3 bases short and J 7 bases short, with 19 bases between. This CDR3 spans 15 amino acids.

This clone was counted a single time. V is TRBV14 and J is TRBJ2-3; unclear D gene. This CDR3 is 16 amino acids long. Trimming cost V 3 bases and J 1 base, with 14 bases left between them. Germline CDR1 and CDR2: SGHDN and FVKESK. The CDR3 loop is CASSQGSWDRTDTQYF. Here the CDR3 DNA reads TGTGCCAGCAGCCAGGGGTCTTGGGATCGCACAGATACGCAGTATTTT.

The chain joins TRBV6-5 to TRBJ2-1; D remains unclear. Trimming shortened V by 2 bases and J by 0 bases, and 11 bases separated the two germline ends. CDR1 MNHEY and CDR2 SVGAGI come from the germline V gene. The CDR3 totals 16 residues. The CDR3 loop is CASSYGPASSYNEQFF. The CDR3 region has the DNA TGTGCCAGCAGTTACGGGCCCGCGAGCTCCTACAATGAGCAGTTCTTC.

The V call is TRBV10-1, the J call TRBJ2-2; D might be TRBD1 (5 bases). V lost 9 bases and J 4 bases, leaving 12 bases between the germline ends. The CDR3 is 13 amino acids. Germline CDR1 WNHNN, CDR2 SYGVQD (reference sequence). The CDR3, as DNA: TGCGCCAGTCGGCCAGGGCCCACCGGGGAGCTGTTTTTT. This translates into CASRPGPTGELFF.

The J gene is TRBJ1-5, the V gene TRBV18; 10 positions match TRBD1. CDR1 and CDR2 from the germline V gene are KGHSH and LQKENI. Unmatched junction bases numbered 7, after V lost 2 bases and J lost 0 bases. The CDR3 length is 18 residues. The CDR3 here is CASSPTGTGVFSNQPQHF. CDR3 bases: TGTGCCAGCTCACCAACCGGGACAGGGGTTTTTAGCAATCAGCCCCAGCATTTT.

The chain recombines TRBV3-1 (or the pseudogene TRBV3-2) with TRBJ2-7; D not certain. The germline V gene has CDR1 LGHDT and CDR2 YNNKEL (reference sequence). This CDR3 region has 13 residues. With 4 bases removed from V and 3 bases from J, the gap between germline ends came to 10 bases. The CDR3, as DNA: TGTGCCAGCAGCCGTAGGACGGGCTACGAGCAGTACTTC. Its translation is CASSRRTGYEQYF.

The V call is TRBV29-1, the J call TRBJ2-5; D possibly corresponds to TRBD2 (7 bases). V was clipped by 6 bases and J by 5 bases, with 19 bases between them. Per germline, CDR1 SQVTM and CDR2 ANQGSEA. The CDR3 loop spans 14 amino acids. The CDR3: CSVPSGAGVETQYF. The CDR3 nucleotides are TGCAGCGTCCCGTCGGGGGCGGGAGTTGAGACCCAGTACTTC. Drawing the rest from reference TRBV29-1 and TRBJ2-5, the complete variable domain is SAVISQKPSRDICQRGTSLTIQCQVDSQVTMMFWYRQQPGQSLTLIATANQGSEATYESGFVIDKFPISRPNLTFSTLTVSNMSPEDSSIYLCSVPSGAGVETQYFGPGTRLLVL.

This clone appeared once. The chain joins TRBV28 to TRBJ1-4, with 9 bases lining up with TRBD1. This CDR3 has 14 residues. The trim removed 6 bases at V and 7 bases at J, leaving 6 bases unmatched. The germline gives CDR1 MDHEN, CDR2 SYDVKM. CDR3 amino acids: CASRQTGGSEKLFF. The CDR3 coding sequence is TGTGCCAGCAGACAGACAGGGGGGAGTGAAAAACTGTTTTTT.

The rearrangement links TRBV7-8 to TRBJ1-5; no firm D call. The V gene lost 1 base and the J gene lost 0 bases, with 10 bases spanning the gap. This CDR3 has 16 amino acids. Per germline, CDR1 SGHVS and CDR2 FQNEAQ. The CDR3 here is CASSLERYYSNQPQHF. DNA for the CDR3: TGTGCCAGCAGCTTAGAGAGGTACTATAGCAATCAGCCCCAGCATTTT. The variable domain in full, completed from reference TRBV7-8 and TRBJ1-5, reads GAGVSQSPRYKVAKRGQDVALRCDPISGHVSLFWYQQALGQGPEFLTYFQNEAQLDKSGLPSDRFFAERPEGSVSTLKIQRTQQEDSAVYLCASSLERYYSNQPQHFGDGTRLSIL.